One and the same sample provided the 26 T cell receptor beta chains below, sequenced in a study of CD8 T cells in Susac syndrome. cDNA came from around 0.54 to 1 ug RNA primed by random hexamers. Each CDR3 protein is one row after TCRdb ran MiXCR on the immunoSEQ multiplex PCR reads. The sample contains about 400,000 distinct CDR3 sequences, approximately 89% of which appear only once. The specimen was CD8+ T cells from PBMCs. The receptors stem from a human donor with multiple sclerosis.

This clonotype turned up a few times. V and J are TRBV6-5 and TRBJ2-3, with 8 nucleotides matching TRBD2. CDR1 is MNHEY and CDR2 is SVGAGI in the germline V gene. This CDR3 is built from 15 residues. V lost 6 bases and J lost 1; bases outside the gene matches: 6. In DNA form, the CDR3 reads TGTGCCAGCAGCTTAAGCGGGAGTGGCACAGATACGCAGTATTTT. This sequence encodes CASSLSGSGTDTQYF.

This clonotype was observed a few times. The V and J genes are TRBV27 and TRBJ2-3; unclear D gene. The CDR3 has 14 residues. V lost 5 bases and J 3 bases, leaving 12 bases between the germline ends. Per germline, CDR1 MNHEY and CDR2 SMNVEV (reference sequence). The chain's CDR3 is CASSPFGPTDTQYF. The CDR3 coding sequence is TGTGCCAGCAGTCCTTTCGGACCTACAGATACGCAGTATTTT.

The chain has TRBV11-2 and TRBJ1-1; D possibly corresponds to TRBD1 (5 bases). Germline V gene data show CDR1 as SGHAT and CDR2 as FQNNGV. There are 16 residues in the CDR3. With 2 bases removed from V and 4 bases from J, the gap between germline ends came to 17 bases. The CDR3 DNA sequence: TGTGCCAGCAGCTTATGGCGGAAGGGGATGATCACTGAAGCTTTCTTT. Protein product: CASSLWRKGMITEAFF. Drawing the rest from reference TRBV11-2 and TRBJ1-1, the complete variable domain is EAGVAQSPRYKIIEKRQSVAFWCNPISGHATLYWYQQILGQGPKLLIQFQNNGVVDDSQLPKDRFSAERLKGVDSTLKIQPAKLEDSAVYLCASSLWRKGMITEAFFGQGTRLTVV.

The CDR3 DNA sequence: TGCAGTGCTAGAGAGGGATCGGGAGCGGAGAATGAGCAGTTCTTC. Amino acid sequence: CSAREGSGAENEQFF. The genes are TRBV20-1 and TRBJ2-1; TRBD2 might be the D (6 bases). The CDR3 runs to 15 residues. The germline V gene encodes CDR1 DFQATT and CDR2 SNEGSKA (reference sequence). V lost 0 bases and J 7 bases, leaving 16 bases between the germline ends.

The V and J genes are TRBV5-4 and TRBJ1-2; unclear D gene. The CDR3 sequence is 15 residues long. Deletions cut 3 bases from V and 5 bases from J, with 17 bases between. Germline V lookup: CDR1 SGHNT, CDR2 YYREEE (reference sequence). The CDR3: CASSYGMLGWYGYTF. CDR3 nucleotides: TGTGCCAGCAGCTATGGCATGCTGGGGTGGTATGGCTACACCTTC.

This chain connects TRBV27 to TRBJ2-7, with D possibly TRBD1 on 5 matching bases. V gave up 8 bases and J gave up 2 bases, with 22 bases separating them. This CDR3 is built from 16 residues. Per germline, CDR1 MNHEY and CDR2 SMNVEV (reference sequence). The CDR3 sequence is CASGDRPGKGTYEQYF. CDR3 in DNA: TGTGCCAGCGGAGACCGACCAGGGAAAGGTACCTACGAGCAGTACTTC.

The count of this clonotype is one. The chain carries TRBV27 and TRBJ1-1, with 7 nucleotides matching TRBD1. The CDR3 spans 13 residues. Germline V gene data show CDR1 as MNHEY and CDR2 as SMNVEV (reference sequence). J was trimmed by 1 base and V by 10 bases; bases with no gene match: 6. CDR3 nucleotide sequence: TGTGCCACCATGGGACAGTCGAACACTGAAGCTTTCTTT. It is translated as CATMGQSNTEAFF.

The V call is TRBV4-1, the J call TRBJ1-1; D is unresolved. Germline V gives CDR1 MGHRA, CDR2 YSYEKL. The germline V and J ends were trimmed by 3 bases and 4 bases, with 9 bases remaining between them. The CDR3 is 13 amino acids. The CDR3 loop reads CASSQIGSTEAFF. The CDR3 coding sequence is TGCGCCAGCAGCCAGATAGGGAGCACTGAAGCTTTCTTT.

This clonotype was detected only once. The chain joins TRBV3-1 to TRBJ1-1; D remains ambiguous. V shed 4 bases and J shed 1 base, with 16 bases lying between them. The CDR3 runs 16 residues. CDR1 is LGHDT, CDR2 YNNKEL, per germline (reference sequence). This CDR3 reads CASSLIGSEGNTEAFF. CDR3 DNA: TGTGCCAGCAGCCTAATAGGATCAGAGGGGAACACTGAAGCTTTCTTT.

The V gene is TRBV27, the J gene TRBJ2-5; D may be TRBD1 (6 bases). The CDR3 length is 14 residues. In germline, CDR1 is MNHEY, CDR2 SMNVEV (reference sequence). V gave up 4 bases and J gave up 4 bases, with 13 bases separating them. The CDR3 protein is CASSSLGQRETQYF. CDR3 coding DNA: TGTGCCAGCAGTTCCCTTGGACAGCGAGAGACCCAGTACTTC.

In this sample, this clonotype turned up once. The J gene is TRBJ1-1, the V gene TRBV6-5; D not resolved. Germline V lookup: CDR1 MNHEY, CDR2 SVGAGI. The CDR3 sequence is 16 residues long. V was trimmed by 2 bases and J by 1 base, leaving 14 bases between them. CDR3 bases: TGTGCCAGCAGTTACAGTGCCCTGAACCCGAACACTGAAGCTTTCTTT. Translated, it gives CASSYSALNPNTEAFF.

V gene TRBV5-1 combines with J gene TRBJ1-4; 11 bases fit TRBD1. This CDR3 has 15 amino acids. Germline V lookup: CDR1 SGHRS, CDR2 YFSETQ. Germline trimming cut 0 bases from V and 10 bases from J; bases unmatched to any gene: 5. The CDR3 here is CASSLAGQGAGKLFF. In DNA, the CDR3 is TGCGCCAGCAGCTTGGCCGGACAGGGGGCGGGAAAACTGTTTTTT. Variable domain in full (rest from reference TRBV5-1 and TRBJ1-4): KAGVTQTPRYLIKTRGQQVTLSCSPISGHRSVSWYQQTPGQGLQFLFEYFSETQRNKGNFPGRFSGRQFSNSRSEMNVSTLELGDSALYLCASSLAGQGAGKLFFGSGTQLSVL.

This clonotype turned up a few times. The rearrangement uses TRBV5-1 and TRBJ2-3; 11 bases map to TRBD2. The CDR3 runs 15 residues. J gave up 1 base and V 5 bases, and 3 bases lay outside the gene matches. CDR1 and CDR2 (germline): SGHRS, YFSETQ. The CDR3 loop is CASRTGLAGTDTQYF. The CDR3 coding sequence is TGCGCCAGCAGGACGGGACTAGCGGGCACAGATACGCAGTATTTT.

The chain combines TRBV21-1 with TRBJ2-1; the table's D call of TRBD1 was not tested on the DNA. TRBV21-1 is given as a pseudogene. This CDR3 comprises 14 residues. For the CDR3, the DNA is TGTGCCAGCAGCAATCGCAGGGGCACGGATGAGCAGTTCTTC. This gives the protein CASSNRRGTDEQFF.

This chain joins TRBV15 and TRBJ2-3, with D hard to call. Germline CDR1 is LNHNV and CDR2 is YYDKDF (reference sequence). This CDR3 region has 16 residues. The V gene lost 0 bases and the J gene lost 1 base, with 11 bases spanning the gap. CDR3 bases: TGTGCCACCAGCAGAGACGCTAGTAAGGGCACAGATACGCAGTATTTT. Translated: CATSRDASKGTDTQYF.

The rearrangement links TRBV10-3 to TRBJ2-7, with TRBD2 matching over 8 bases. The CDR3 contains 18 residues. J gave up 0 bases and V 3 bases, and 13 bases lay outside the gene matches. From germline, CDR1 is ENHRY and CDR2 SYGVKD. This CDR3 reads CAISDILAGGASSYEQYF. The CDR3 bases are TGTGCCATCAGTGACATACTAGCCGGGGGGGCGAGCTCCTACGAGCAGTACTTC.

The chain joins TRBV6-5 to TRBJ2-3; 10 bases are a match to TRBD2. The CDR3 covers 17 residues. V was clipped by 0 bases and J by 6 bases; unmatched bases: 9. In germline, CDR1 is MNHEY, CDR2 SVGAGI. The CDR3 reads CASSYSVAGGLRDTQYF. For the CDR3, the DNA is TGTGCCAGCAGTTACTCGGTAGCGGGAGGCCTCAGGGATACGCAGTATTTT.

The rearrangement joins TRBV27 to TRBJ2-7; 11 bases fit TRBD2. Germline V gene sequence: CDR1 MNHEY, CDR2 SMNVEV (reference sequence). V shed 5 bases, J shed 6 bases, and the junction held 3 bases outside the gene matches. There are 13 residues in the CDR3. The CDR3: CASSPGLAVEQYF. The CDR3 nucleotides read TGTGCCAGCAGTCCGGGACTAGCGGTCGAGCAGTACTTC.

This chain links TRBV3-1 with TRBJ2-5; D unresolved. The CDR3 has 15 residues. Trimming shortened V by 0 bases and J by 1 base, and 9 bases separated the two germline ends. Germline V CDR1 and CDR2: LGHDT, YNNKEL (reference sequence). CDR3 DNA sequence: TGTGCCAGCAGCCAAGAGAGGTTTATCCAAGAGACCCAGTACTTC. It codes for CASSQERFIQETQYF.

The V and J genes are TRBV29-1 and TRBJ2-7; maybe TRBD2 (6 bases). The CDR3 is made up of 13 amino acids. In germline, CDR1 is SQVTM, CDR2 ANQGSEA. V lost 5 bases and J lost 0, with 11 bases in between. CDR3 DNA sequence: TGCAGCGTTTATGGGGGGAGCTCCTACGAGCAGTACTTC. Translation gives CSVYGGSSYEQYF.

This clonotype has only one observation. The chain couples TRBV5-1 to TRBJ2-5, with D perhaps matching TRBD2 (6 bases). The CDR3 is made up of 13 amino acids. V lost 5 bases and J 4 bases, leaving 12 bases between the germline ends. Germline lookup yields CDR1 SGHRS and CDR2 YFSETQ. CDR3 coding DNA: TGCGCCAGCAGGGGTCTAGCGAGAGAGACCCAGTACTTC. Residues: CASRGLARETQYF.

V and J are TRBV19 and TRBJ2-3; D unclear. V lost 3 bases, J lost 4 bases, and 11 bases lay in between. The CDR3 runs to 14 residues. CDR1 LNHDA and CDR2 SQIVND come from the germline V gene (reference sequence). CDR3 DNA sequence: TGTGCCAGTAGTATTTTCGCTATCCCAGATACGCAGTATTTT. This encodes CASSIFAIPDTQYF.

CDR3 nucleotide sequence: TGTGCCAGCAGTCTGGGAATTGGCGGGCGATCCTACGAGCAGTACTTC. Amino acids: CASSLGIGGRSYEQYF. This rearrangement joins TRBV27 to TRBJ2-7, with D tentatively TRBD2 (5 bases). Germline-derived CDR1 and CDR2 are MNHEY and SMNVEV (reference sequence). This CDR3 spans 16 amino acids. Trimming cost V 5 bases and J 1 base, with 18 bases left between them.

This clonotype was seen only a few times. This chain joins TRBV4-1 and TRBJ2-7; 11 bases map to TRBD2. Germline V lookup: CDR1 MGHRA, CDR2 YSYEKL. V was clipped by 0 bases and J by 7 bases; unmatched bases: 8. This CDR3 has 16 amino acids. The CDR3 loop is CASSQDWASGRREQYF. In nucleotides, the CDR3 is TGCGCCAGCAGCCAAGATTGGGCTAGCGGGAGGAGGGAGCAGTACTTC.

This sequence joins TRBV5-1 and TRBJ2-7, with a weak D call TRBD1 (6 bases). The CDR3 consists of 15 residues. From germline, CDR1 is SGHRS and CDR2 YFSETQ. Trimming removed 4 bases at V and 2 bases at J, with 16 bases between. Here the CDR3 reads CASSQAQGSAYEQYF. The CDR3 DNA reads TGCGCCAGCAGCCAAGCACAGGGTTCGGCCTACGAGCAGTACTTC.

The chain carries TRBV29-1 and TRBJ2-1, with a possible D match to TRBD2 (5 bases). This CDR3 is 14 amino acids long. Germline V lookup: CDR1 SQVTM, CDR2 ANQGSEA. V was pared by 6 bases and J by 0 bases, with 12 bases between. DNA for the CDR3: TGCAGCGTCCCTAGCCCGAGCTCCTACAATGAGCAGTTCTTC. Translated: CSVPSPSSYNEQFF.